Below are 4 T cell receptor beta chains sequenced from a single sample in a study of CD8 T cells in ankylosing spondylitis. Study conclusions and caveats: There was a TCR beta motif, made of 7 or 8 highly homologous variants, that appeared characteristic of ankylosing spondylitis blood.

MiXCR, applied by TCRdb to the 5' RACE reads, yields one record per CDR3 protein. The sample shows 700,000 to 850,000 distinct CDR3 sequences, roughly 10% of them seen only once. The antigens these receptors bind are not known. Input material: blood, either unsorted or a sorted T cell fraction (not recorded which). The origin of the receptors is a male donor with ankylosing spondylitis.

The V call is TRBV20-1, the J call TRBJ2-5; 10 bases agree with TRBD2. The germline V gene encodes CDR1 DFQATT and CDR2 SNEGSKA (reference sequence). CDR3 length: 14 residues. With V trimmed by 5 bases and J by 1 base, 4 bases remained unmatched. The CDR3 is CSASRTSGQETQYF. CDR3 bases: TGCAGTGCTTCCCGGACTAGCGGCCAAGAGACCCAGTACTTC.

CDR3 sequence: CASSLALRGGYTF. The CDR3 DNA follows: TGTGCCAGCAGCTTAGCGCTACGGGGTGGCTACACCTTC. The chain links TRBV7-2 to TRBJ1-2; no reliable D call. The CDR3 has 13 amino acids. Trimming cost V 0 bases and J 7 bases, with 9 bases left between them. Per the germline V gene, CDR1 is SGHTA and CDR2 is FQGNSA.

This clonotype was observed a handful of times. CDR3 in amino acids: CASSFSRGTSTYEQYF. As DNA, the CDR3 is TGTGCCAGCAGCTTCTCCCGTGGGACTAGTACCTACGAGCAGTACTTC. V gene TRBV11-2 combines with J gene TRBJ2-7, with 8 bases that match TRBD2. Per the germline V gene, CDR1 is SGHAT and CDR2 is FQNNGV. The V and J ends lost 3 bases and 2 bases, in that order; junction bases with no gene match: 9. The CDR3 runs to 16 residues. The variable domain in full, completed from reference TRBV11-2 and TRBJ2-7, reads EAGVAQSPRYKIIEKRQSVAFWCNPISGHATLYWYQQILGQGPKLLIQFQNNGVVDDSQLPKDRFSAERLKGVDSTLKIQPAKLEDSAVYLCASSFSRGTSTYEQYFGPGTRLTVT.

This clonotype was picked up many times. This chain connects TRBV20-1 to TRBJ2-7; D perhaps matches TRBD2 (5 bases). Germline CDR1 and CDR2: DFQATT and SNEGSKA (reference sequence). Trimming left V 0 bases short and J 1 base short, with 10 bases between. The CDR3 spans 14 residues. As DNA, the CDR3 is TGCAGTGCTAGAGATTTAGCGTTTTCCTACGAGCAGTACTTC. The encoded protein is CSARDLAFSYEQYF.